The clone carrying this TCR beta chain was seen once. PCR was performed using 60 Vbeta and 13 Jbeta primers. Method: immunoSEQ multiplex PCR; TCRdb's copy keeps in-frame clones and lacks some. The table includes 90,000 to 140,000 clones, around 72% detected once. There were likely unrecorded immune exposures, though donors were nominally healthy when sampled. These data originate in a study of cytomegalovirus exposure and HLA in healthy donors. This TCR came from a man aged 25-40 years in good health and CMV-seronegative. The sample taken for sequencing was PBMCs.

The CDR3 region is CASSLESNSPLHF. DNA of the CDR3: TGTGCCAGCAGCTTGGAGAGCAATTCACCCCTCCACTTT. The chain uses TRBV5-4 and TRBJ1-6; D is ambiguous. This CDR3 spans 13 amino acids. V gave up 0 bases and J gave up 7 bases, with 5 bases separating them. CDR1 is SGHNT, CDR2 YYREEE, per germline (reference sequence).